A single sample is the source of the 5 T cell receptor beta chains below, sequenced in a study of cytomegalovirus exposure and HLA in healthy donors. The PCR employed 60 Vbeta primers together with 13 Jbeta primers. This table comes from immunoSEQ multiplex PCR, and its TCRdb copy is limited to in-frame clones, with some not included. The sample has approximately 110,000 clones, less than 75% seen once. Material for sequencing was PBMCs. Receptor source: a woman in her forties in good health and CMV-seronegative.

This sequence joins TRBV6-6 and TRBJ2-3; 11 bases are shared with TRBD1. This CDR3 contains 16 residues. Looked up from germline, CDR1 is MNHNY and CDR2 is SVGAGI (reference sequence). V shed 4 bases and J 1 base; nucleotides not matched to a gene: 4. CDR3 protein: CASSFGTGGRTDTQYF. The CDR3 coding sequence is TGTGCCAGCAGTTTCGGGACAGGGGGTCGCACAGATACGCAGTATTTT.

This chain connects TRBV5-1 to TRBJ1-2, with 10 bases aligning to TRBD1. V shed 3 bases and J 7 bases; nucleotides not matched to a gene: 6. The CDR3 is 14 residues long. CDR1 is SGHRS and CDR2 is YFSETQ in the germline V gene. The CDR3 is CASSSTGTGVGYTF. The CDR3 nucleotides are TGCGCCAGCAGCTCAACCGGGACAGGGGTTGGCTACACCTTC.

The genes are TRBV4-3 and TRBJ1-4; D is uncertain. The CDR3 has 18 amino acids. The V end was cut by 0 bases, the J end by 0 bases, with 14 bases between. The germline gives CDR1 LGHNA, CDR2 YSLEER. DNA of the CDR3: TGCGCCAGCAGCCAAGATCTGATCCGGGAATCAACTAATGAAAAACTGTTTTTT. It specifies CASSQDLIRESTNEKLFF.

The rearrangement uses TRBV7-8 and TRBJ2-1, with 10 bases aligning to TRBD2. The CDR3 is made up of 19 amino acids. Germline loops: CDR1 SGHVS, CDR2 FQNEAQ. Trimming removed 2 bases from V and 5 bases from J; junction bases left unmatched: 15. CDR3 loop: CASSLIVASGSVGDNEQFF. The CDR3 DNA reads TGTGCCAGCAGCTTAATAGTCGCTAGCGGGAGCGTGGGGGACAATGAGCAGTTCTTC. Supplemented by reference TRBV7-8 and TRBJ2-1, the full variable domain reads GAGVSQSPRYKVAKRGQDVALRCDPISGHVSLFWYQQALGQGPEFLTYFQNEAQLDKSGLPSDRFFAERPEGSVSTLKIQRTQQEDSAVYLCASSLIVASGSVGDNEQFFGPGTRLTVL.

CDR3 region: CASISQGGEQYF. For the CDR3, the DNA is TGTGCCAGTATTTCACAGGGGGGCGAGCAGTACTTC. The gene calls are TRBV19 and TRBJ2-7; 8 bases map to TRBD1. CDR1 is LNHDA and CDR2 is SQIVND in the germline V gene (reference sequence). This CDR3 has 12 residues. With V trimmed by 7 bases and J by 6 bases, 5 bases remained unmatched.